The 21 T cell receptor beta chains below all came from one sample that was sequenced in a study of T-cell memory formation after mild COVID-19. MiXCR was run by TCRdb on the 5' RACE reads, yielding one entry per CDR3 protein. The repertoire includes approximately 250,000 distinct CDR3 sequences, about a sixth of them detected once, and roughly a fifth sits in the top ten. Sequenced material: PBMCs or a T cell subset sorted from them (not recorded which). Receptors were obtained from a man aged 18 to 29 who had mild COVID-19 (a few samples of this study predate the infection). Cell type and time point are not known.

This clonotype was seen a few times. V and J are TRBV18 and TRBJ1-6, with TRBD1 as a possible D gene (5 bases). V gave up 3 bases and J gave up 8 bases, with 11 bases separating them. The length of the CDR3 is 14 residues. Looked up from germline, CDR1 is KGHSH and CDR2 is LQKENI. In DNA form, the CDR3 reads TGTGCCAGCTCACCTGCCGGGGGATATTCACCCCTCCACTTT. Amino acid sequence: CASSPAGGYSPLHF.

Here the CDR3 DNA reads TGTGCCAGCGGTCAACAAGGGGGAGGGACTGAAGCTTTCTTT. Its translation is CASGQQGGGTEAFF. This sequence joins TRBV12-3 or TRBV12-4 and TRBJ1-1; a weak D match, TRBD1 (6 bases). This CDR3 is 14 amino acids long. Trimming shortened V by 8 bases and J by 5 bases, and 18 bases separated the two germline ends.

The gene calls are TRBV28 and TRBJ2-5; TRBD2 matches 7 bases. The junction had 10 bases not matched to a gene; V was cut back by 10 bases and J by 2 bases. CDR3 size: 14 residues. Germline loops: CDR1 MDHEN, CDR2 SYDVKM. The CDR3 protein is CATLGGGIQETQYF. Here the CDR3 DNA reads TGTGCCACCCTTGGCGGGGGAATACAAGAGACCCAGTACTTC.

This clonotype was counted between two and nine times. Here the CDR3 DNA reads TGTGCCAGCAGCTTAATTGGCCTCTCTGGAAACACCATATATTTT. Translation: CASSLIGLSGNTIYF. The V and J genes are TRBV7-2 and TRBJ1-3; D uncertain. Trimming took off 2 bases at V and 0 bases at J, with 8 bases between the two ends. This CDR3 is built from 15 residues. CDR1 and CDR2 from the germline V gene are SGHTA and FQGNSA.

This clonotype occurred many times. CDR3 sequence (DNA): TGCGCCAGCAGCTTGTCCCAGCAAACAGATACGCAGTATTTT. Encoded protein: CASSLSQQTDTQYF. V and J are TRBV5-1 and TRBJ2-3; D remains unclear. The V gene's germline CDR1 is SGHRS and CDR2 YFSETQ. V was cut by 1 base and J by 3 bases, with 9 bases left in between. This CDR3 has 14 amino acids.

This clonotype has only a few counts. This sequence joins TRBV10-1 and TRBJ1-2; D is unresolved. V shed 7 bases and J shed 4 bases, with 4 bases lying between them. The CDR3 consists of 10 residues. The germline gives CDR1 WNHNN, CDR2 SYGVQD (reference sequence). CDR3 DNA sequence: TGCGCCAGCACAGGCTATGGCTACACCTTC. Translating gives CASTGYGYTF.

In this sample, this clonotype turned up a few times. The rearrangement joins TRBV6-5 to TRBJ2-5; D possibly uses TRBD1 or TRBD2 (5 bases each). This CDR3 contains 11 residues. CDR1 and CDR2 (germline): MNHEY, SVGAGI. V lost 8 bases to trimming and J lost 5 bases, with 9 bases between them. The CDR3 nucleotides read TGTGCCAGCGGGGGTGGGGAGACCCAGTACTTC. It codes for CASGGGETQYF.

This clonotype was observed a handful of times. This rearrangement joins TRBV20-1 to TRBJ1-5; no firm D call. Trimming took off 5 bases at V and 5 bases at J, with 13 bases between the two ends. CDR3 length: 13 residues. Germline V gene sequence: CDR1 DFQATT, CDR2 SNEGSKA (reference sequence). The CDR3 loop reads CSASRGGDQPQHF. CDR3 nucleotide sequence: TGCAGTGCTTCCCGGGGAGGAGATCAGCCCCAGCATTTT.

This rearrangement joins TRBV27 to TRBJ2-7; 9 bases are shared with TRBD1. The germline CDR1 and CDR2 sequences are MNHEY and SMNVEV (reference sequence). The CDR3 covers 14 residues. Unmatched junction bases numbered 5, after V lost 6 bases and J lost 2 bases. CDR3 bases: TGTGCCAGCAGACGAACAGGGGGCGCCTACGAGCAGTACTTC. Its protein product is CASRRTGGAYEQYF.

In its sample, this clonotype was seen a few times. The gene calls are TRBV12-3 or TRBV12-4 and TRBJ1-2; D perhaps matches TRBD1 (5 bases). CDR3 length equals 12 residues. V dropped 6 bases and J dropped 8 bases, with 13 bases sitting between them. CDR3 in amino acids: CASSPLGTGYTF. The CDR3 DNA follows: TGTGCCAGCAGCCCCTTGGGGACGGGCTACACCTTC.

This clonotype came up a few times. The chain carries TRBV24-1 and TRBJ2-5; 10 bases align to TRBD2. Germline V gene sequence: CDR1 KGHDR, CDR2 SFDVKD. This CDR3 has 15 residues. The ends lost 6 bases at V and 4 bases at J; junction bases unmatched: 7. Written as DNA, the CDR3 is TGTGCCACCAGTCAGGGGTCTAGCGGGGGAGAGACCCAGTACTTC. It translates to CATSQGSSGGETQYF.

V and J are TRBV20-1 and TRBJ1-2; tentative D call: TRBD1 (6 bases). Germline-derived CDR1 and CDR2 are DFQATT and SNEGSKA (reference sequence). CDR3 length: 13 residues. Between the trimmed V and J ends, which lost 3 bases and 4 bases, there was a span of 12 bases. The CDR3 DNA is TGCAGTGCTAGGGCCAGGGGATTCTATGGCTACACCTTC. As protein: CSARARGFYGYTF.

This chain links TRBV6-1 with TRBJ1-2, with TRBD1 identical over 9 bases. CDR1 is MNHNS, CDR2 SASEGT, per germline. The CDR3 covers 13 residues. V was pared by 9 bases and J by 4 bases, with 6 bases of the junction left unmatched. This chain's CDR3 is CARGTGKAYGYTF. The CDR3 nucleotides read TGTGCCAGGGGGACAGGGAAGGCCTATGGCTACACCTTC.

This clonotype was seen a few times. The CDR3 nucleotides are TGTGCCTCTCGGGAATTTGCCTCACGTTATAGCAATCAGCCCCAGCATTTT. Protein product: CASREFASRYSNQPQHF. The chain links TRBV19 to TRBJ1-5; D uncertain. V was cut by 11 bases and J by 0 bases, with 23 bases left in between. Germline V gives CDR1 LNHDA, CDR2 SQIVND (reference sequence). CDR3 size: 17 residues.

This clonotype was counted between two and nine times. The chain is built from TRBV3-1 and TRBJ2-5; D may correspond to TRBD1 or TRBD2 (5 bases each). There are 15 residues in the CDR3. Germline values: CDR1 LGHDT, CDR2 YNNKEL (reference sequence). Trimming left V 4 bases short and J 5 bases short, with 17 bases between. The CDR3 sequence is CASSLPGVGAETQYF. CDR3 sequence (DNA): TGTGCCAGCAGCCTTCCCGGCGTCGGGGCGGAGACCCAGTACTTC.

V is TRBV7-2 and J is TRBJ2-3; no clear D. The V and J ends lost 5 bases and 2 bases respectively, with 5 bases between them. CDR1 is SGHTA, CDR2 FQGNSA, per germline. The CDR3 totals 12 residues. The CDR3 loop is CASSMYTDTQYF. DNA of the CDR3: TGTGCCAGCAGCATGTACACAGATACGCAGTATTTT.

CDR3 sequence: CASSQYEGGSPLHF. DNA of the CDR3: TGCGCCAGCAGCCAATACGAGGGCGGTTCACCCCTCCACTTT. The V gene is TRBV4-3, the J gene TRBJ1-6; no definite D call. In germline, CDR1 is LGHNA, CDR2 YSLEER. There are 14 residues in the CDR3. The V gene lost 2 bases and the J gene lost 9 bases, with 11 bases spanning the gap.

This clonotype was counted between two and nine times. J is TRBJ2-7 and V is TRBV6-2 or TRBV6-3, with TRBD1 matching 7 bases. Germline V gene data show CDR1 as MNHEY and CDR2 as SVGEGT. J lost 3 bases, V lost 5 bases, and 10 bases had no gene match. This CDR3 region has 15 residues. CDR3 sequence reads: CASSTTRQGNYEQYV. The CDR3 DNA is TGTGCCAGCAGTACGACCCGACAGGGAAACTACGAGCAGTACGTC.

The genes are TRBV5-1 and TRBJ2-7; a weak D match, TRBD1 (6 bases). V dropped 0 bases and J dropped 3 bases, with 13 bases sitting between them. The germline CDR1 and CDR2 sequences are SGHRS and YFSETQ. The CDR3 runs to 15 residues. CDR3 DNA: TGCGCCAGCAGCTTGGTATCCCAGGGGCTCTACGAGCAGTACTTC. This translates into CASSLVSQGLYEQYF.

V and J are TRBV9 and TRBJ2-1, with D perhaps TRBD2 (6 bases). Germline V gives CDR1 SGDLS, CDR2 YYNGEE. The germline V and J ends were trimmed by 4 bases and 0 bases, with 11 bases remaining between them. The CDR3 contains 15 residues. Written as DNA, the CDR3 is TGTGCCAGCAGCCGCGACGGGAGCTCCTACAATGAGCAGTTCTTC. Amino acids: CASSRDGSSYNEQFF.

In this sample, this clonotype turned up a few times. As DNA, the CDR3 is TGTGCCAGCAGTGACCCGGGCCCCTGGGCCAACGTCCTGACTTTC. Protein sequence: CASSDPGPWANVLTF. V gene TRBV2 combines with J gene TRBJ2-6, with D uncertain. The germline V and J ends were trimmed by 3 bases and 5 bases, with 11 bases remaining between them. CDR1 and CDR2 (germline): SNHLY, FYNNEI. This CDR3 comprises 15 residues. The variable domain in full, with the rest retrieved from reference TRBV2 and TRBJ2-6, is EPEVTQTPSHQVTQMGQEVILRCVPISNHLYFYWYRQILGQKVEFLVSFYNNEISEKSEIFDDQFSVERPDGSNFTLKIRSTKLEDSAMYFCASSDPGPWANVLTFGAGSRLTVL.